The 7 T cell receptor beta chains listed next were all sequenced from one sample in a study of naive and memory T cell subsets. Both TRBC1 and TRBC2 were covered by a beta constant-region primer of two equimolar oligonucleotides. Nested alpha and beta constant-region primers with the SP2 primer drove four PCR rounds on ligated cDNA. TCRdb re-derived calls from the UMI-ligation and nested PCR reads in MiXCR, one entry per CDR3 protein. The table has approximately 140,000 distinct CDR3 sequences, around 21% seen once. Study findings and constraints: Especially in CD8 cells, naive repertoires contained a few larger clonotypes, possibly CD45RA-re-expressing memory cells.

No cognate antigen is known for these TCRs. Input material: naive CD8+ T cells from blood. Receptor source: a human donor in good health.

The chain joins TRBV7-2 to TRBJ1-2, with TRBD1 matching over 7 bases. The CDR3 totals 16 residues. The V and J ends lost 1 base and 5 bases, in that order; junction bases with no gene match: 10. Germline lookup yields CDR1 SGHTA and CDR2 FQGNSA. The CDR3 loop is CASSLDLYGTAYGYTF. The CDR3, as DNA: TGTGCCAGCAGCTTAGACCTATATGGGACAGCTTATGGCTACACCTTC.

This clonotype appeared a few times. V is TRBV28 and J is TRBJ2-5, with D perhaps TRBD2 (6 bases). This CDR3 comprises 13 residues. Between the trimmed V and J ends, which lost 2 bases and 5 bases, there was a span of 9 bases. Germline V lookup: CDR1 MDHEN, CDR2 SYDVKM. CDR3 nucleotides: TGTGCCAGCAGTTTAGCGGGAAGTGAGACCCAGTACTTC. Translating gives CASSLAGSETQYF. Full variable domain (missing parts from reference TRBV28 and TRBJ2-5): DVKVTQSSRYLVKRTGEKVFLECVQDMDHENMFWYRQDPGLGLRLIYFSYDVKMKEKGDIPEGYSVSREKKERFSLILESASTNQTSMYLCASSLAGSETQYFGPGTRLLVL.

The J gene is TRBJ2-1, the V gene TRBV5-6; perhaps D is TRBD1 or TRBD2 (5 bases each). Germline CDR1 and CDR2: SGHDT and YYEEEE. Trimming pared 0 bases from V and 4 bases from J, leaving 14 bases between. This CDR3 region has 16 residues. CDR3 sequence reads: CASSLGGGAPYNEQFF. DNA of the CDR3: TGTGCCAGCAGCTTGGGTGGGGGAGCGCCTTACAATGAGCAGTTCTTC.

The CDR3 sequence: CSAGSGRARNEQYF. In nucleotides, the CDR3 is TGCAGTGCCGGGAGCGGGAGGGCCCGTAACGAGCAGTACTTC. The V gene is TRBV20-1, the J gene TRBJ2-7, with TRBD2 identical over 10 bases. Germline V CDR1 and CDR2: DFQATT, SNEGSKA (reference sequence). The trim removed 6 bases at V and 5 bases at J, leaving 10 bases unmatched. The CDR3 loop spans 14 amino acids.

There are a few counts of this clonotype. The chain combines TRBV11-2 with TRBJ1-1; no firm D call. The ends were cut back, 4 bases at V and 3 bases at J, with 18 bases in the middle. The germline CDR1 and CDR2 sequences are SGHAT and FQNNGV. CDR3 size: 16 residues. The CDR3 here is CASSYLTTIADTEAFF. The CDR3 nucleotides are TGTGCCAGCAGCTACCTGACGACGATCGCGGACACTGAAGCTTTCTTT. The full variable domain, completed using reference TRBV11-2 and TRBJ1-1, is EAGVAQSPRYKIIEKRQSVAFWCNPISGHATLYWYQQILGQGPKLLIQFQNNGVVDDSQLPKDRFSAERLKGVDSTLKIQPAKLEDSAVYLCASSYLTTIADTEAFFGQGTRLTVV.

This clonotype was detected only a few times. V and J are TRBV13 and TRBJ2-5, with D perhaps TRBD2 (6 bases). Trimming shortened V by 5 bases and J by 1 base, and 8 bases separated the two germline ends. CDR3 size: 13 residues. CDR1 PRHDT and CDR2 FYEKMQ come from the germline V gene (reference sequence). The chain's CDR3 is CASSVGSQETQYF. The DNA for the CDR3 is TGTGCCAGCAGCGTCGGGAGCCAAGAGACCCAGTACTTC. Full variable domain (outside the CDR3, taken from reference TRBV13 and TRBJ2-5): AAGVIQSPRHLIKEKRETATLKCYPIPRHDTVYWYQQGPGQDPQFLISFYEKMQSDKGSIPDRFSAQQFSDYHSELNMSSLELGDSALYFCASSVGSQETQYFGPGTRLLVL.

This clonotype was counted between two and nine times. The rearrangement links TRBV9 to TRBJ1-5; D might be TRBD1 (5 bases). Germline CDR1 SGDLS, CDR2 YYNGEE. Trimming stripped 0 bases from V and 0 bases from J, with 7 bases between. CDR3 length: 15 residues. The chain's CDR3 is CASSVGQGSNQPQHF. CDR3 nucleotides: TGTGCCAGCAGCGTAGGGCAGGGTAGCAATCAGCCCCAGCATTTT.